This T cell receptor (beta chain) emerged from a study of T cells after yellow fever vaccination. They built TCR cDNA with 5'RACE template switching, a step that put in a universal primer site and UMIs. TCRdb recomputed calls from the 5' RACE reads with MiXCR, one row per CDR3 protein. Counted here are approximately 550,000 distinct CDR3 sequences, 15% to 20% occurring once; the ten biggest clones make up approximately 15%. Whole-study results and caveats: Overlap between CD4 and CD8 compartments was detected for a small share of clonotypes.

Germline V gives CDR1 MNHEY, CDR2 SVGAGI. The CDR3 runs to 13 residues. V shed 2 bases and J shed 3 bases, with 5 bases lying between them. A word on this clonotype: What it recognizes is unknown.

The sample here was PBMCs, taken 15 days after the yellow fever booster vaccination. The TCR sequence derives from a man aged 25 to 40 who received the YFV17D yellow fever vaccine. The V call is TRBV6-5, the J call TRBJ2-1; no definite D call. For the CDR3, the DNA is TGTGCCAGCAGTTACAGGCTCTACAATGAGCAGTTCTTC. As protein: CASSYRLYNEQFF.